These T cell receptor beta chains were read from a single sample in a study of technical replicates of blood from several donors. The repertoire was sequenced with immunoSEQ multiplex PCR; TCRdb's copy has only in-frame clones and lacks some. The table lists tens of thousands of clones, 90% to 95% of them singletons. Sample: T cells isolated from PBMCs. All receptors come from a human donor in good health. Some clones in this sample may be carry-over from other donors' samples. The CDR3 runs from the conserved cysteine through the conserved F or W. Each record gives: V gene, clone size, D gene, J gene, CDR3 DNA, CDR3 protein. D genes are given only for firm matches. Part of the rows lack a size; the others show once, few, many or a class for expanded clones.

V gene: TRBV5-6; clone size: once; D gene: NA; J gene: TRBJ2-5; CDR3 DNA: TGTGCCAGCAGCTTTTGGTGGGAGGTAGAGACCCAGTACTTC; CDR3 protein: CASSFWWEVETQYF
V gene: TRBV2; clone size: NA; D gene: NA; J gene: TRBJ2-7; CDR3 DNA: TGTGCCAGCAGGACTTTCACGGGGGGCCGCTCCTACGAGCAGTACTTC; CDR3 protein: CASRTFTGGRSYEQYF
V gene: TRBV5-1; clone size: NA; D gene: NA; J gene: TRBJ2-1; CDR3 DNA: TGCGCCAGCAGCTGGGCAGGGGACCCTTACAATGAGCAGTTCTTC; CDR3 protein: CASSWAGDPYNEQFF
V gene: TRBV7-9; clone size: NA; D gene: NA; J gene: TRBJ1-2; CDR3 DNA: TGTGCCAGCAGTTTGTACCAGGGGTCGGAGGAGGGCTACACCTTC; CDR3 protein: CASSLYQGSEEGYTF
V gene: TRBV5-1; clone size: NA; D gene: NA; J gene: TRBJ2-7; CDR3 DNA: TGCGCCAGCAGTATGCAGTACACCTCCTACGAGCAGTACTTC; CDR3 protein: CASSMQYTSYEQYF
V gene: TRBV7-3; clone size: NA; D gene: TRBD2; J gene: TRBJ2-7; CDR3 DNA: TGTGCCAGCAGCTTGGAGCTAGCGGGGGCCTACGAGCAGTACTTC; CDR3 protein: CASSLELAGAYEQYF
V gene: TRBV5-1; clone size: NA; D gene: TRBD2; J gene: TRBJ2-7; CDR3 DNA: TGCGCCAGCAGCTTGGCCGCCGGGACTATCTACGAGCAGTACTTC; CDR3 protein: CASSLAAGTIYEQYF
V gene: TRBV7-8; clone size: NA; D gene: NA; J gene: TRBJ1-2; CDR3 DNA: TGTGCCAGCAGCTTTCGGGCGGGGGCTTTCTATGGCTACACCTTC; CDR3 protein: CASSFRAGAFYGYTF
V gene: TRBV18; clone size: once; D gene: NA; J gene: TRBJ1-4; CDR3 DNA: TGTGCCAGCTCAGCCACTACTGAGGAGGGAGGCGAAAAACTGTTTTTT; CDR3 protein: CASSATTEEGGEKLFF
V gene: TRBV5-1; clone size: NA; D gene: NA; J gene: TRBJ2-5; CDR3 DNA: TGCGCCAGCAGCTTGGGACAGGAAGAGACCCAGTACTTC; CDR3 protein: CASSLGQEETQYF
V gene: TRBV7-9; clone size: few; D gene: NA; J gene: TRBJ2-1; CDR3 DNA: TGTGCAGTTAGGCGACAGATATACAATGAGCAGTTCTTC; CDR3 protein: CAVRRQIYNEQFF
V gene: TRBV7-5; clone size: NA; D gene: NA; J gene: TRBJ2-7; CDR3 DNA: TGTGTCAGAAGCTCCCGTGATAGCGGGAGCAGATGCCCCTACGAGCAGTACTTC; CDR3 protein: CVRSSRDSGSRCPYEQYF
V gene: TRBV5-4; clone size: NA; D gene: NA; J gene: TRBJ1-2; CDR3 DNA: TGTGCCAGCAGCTTGGAAGGGGCCTATGGCTACACCTTC; CDR3 protein: CASSLEGAYGYTF
V gene: TRBV6-1; clone size: NA; D gene: NA; J gene: TRBJ2-2; CDR3 DNA: TGTGCCAGCAGTGAAGTGGCGACACTGAACACCGGGGAGCTGTTTTTT; CDR3 protein: CASSEVATLNTGELFF
V gene: TRBV2; clone size: once; D gene: TRBD2; J gene: TRBJ2-6; CDR3 DNA: TGTGCCAGCCGAAAAGCGGGGGGAAATTCTGGGGCCAACGTCCTGACTTTC; CDR3 protein: CASRKAGGNSGANVLTF
V gene: TRBV4-2; clone size: NA; D gene: NA; J gene: TRBJ2-7; CDR3 DNA: TGTGCCAGCAGCCAAGATAGAAGGACTCCATCCTACGAGCAGTACTTC; CDR3 protein: CASSQDRRTPSYEQYF
V gene: TRBV19; clone size: NA; D gene: NA; J gene: TRBJ1-2; CDR3 DNA: TGTGCCAGTAGTATAATTAGCGCGGGAGCAAACTATGGCTACACCTTC; CDR3 protein: CASSIISAGANYGYTF
V gene: TRBV7-9; clone size: few; D gene: TRBD1; J gene: TRBJ1-1; CDR3 DNA: TGTGCCAGCAGCTCGGGGACAGGAGGGTTTGGTGGAGCTTTCTTT; CDR3 protein: CASSSGTGGFGGAFF
V gene: TRBV6-1; clone size: NA; D gene: NA; J gene: TRBJ2-1; CDR3 DNA: TGTGCCAGCAGTGAATTTAGTGAGCGATACGAGCAGTTCTTC; CDR3 protein: CASSEFSERYEQFF
V gene: TRBV4-1; clone size: NA; D gene: NA; J gene: TRBJ2-7; CDR3 DNA: TGCGCCAGCAGCCAAGAAACATCCTACGAGCAGTACTTC; CDR3 protein: CASSQETSYEQYF
V gene: TRBV29-1; clone size: NA; D gene: NA; J gene: TRBJ2-3; CDR3 DNA: TGCAGCGTTGCCCCGCGGGACAGCCTCACAGATACGCAGTATTTT; CDR3 protein: CSVAPRDSLTDTQYF
V gene: TRBV28; clone size: NA; D gene: NA; J gene: TRBJ2-1; CDR3 DNA: TGTGCCAGCAGTTCACGGGACTCCCACCCCAATGAGCAGTTCTTC; CDR3 protein: CASSSRDSHPNEQFF
V gene: TRBV27; clone size: NA; D gene: TRBD2; J gene: TRBJ2-5; CDR3 DNA: TGTGCCAGCAGTCCAACCGGGACTAACCAAGAGACCCAGTACTTC; CDR3 protein: CASSPTGTNQETQYF
V gene: TRBV6-1; clone size: NA; D gene: NA; J gene: TRBJ2-7; CDR3 DNA: TGTGCCAGCAGATGGCCAAGCTCCTACGAGCAGTACTTC; CDR3 protein: CASRWPSSYEQYF
V gene: TRBV4-1; clone size: NA; D gene: TRBD1; J gene: TRBJ2-1; CDR3 DNA: TGCGCCAGCAGCCGTTACAGGGGCAATGAGCAGTTCTTC; CDR3 protein: CASSRYRGNEQFF
V gene: TRBV19; clone size: once; D gene: TRBD2; J gene: TRBJ2-2; CDR3 DNA: TGTGCCAGTAGCAGGCGGGGGGACGCGAACACCGGGGAGCTGTTTTTT; CDR3 protein: CASSRRGDANTGELFF
V gene: TRBV11-3; clone size: NA; D gene: NA; J gene: TRBJ2-5; CDR3 DNA: TGTGCCAGCAGCTACCCTCCCCAGGAAGAGACCCAGTACTTC; CDR3 protein: CASSYPPQEETQYF
V gene: TRBV2; clone size: few; D gene: TRBD1; J gene: TRBJ2-1; CDR3 DNA: TGTGCCAGCACCCTACGACAGGGAACCTACAATGAGCAGTTCTTC; CDR3 protein: CASTLRQGTYNEQFF
V gene: TRBV9; clone size: NA; D gene: NA; J gene: TRBJ2-5; CDR3 DNA: TGTGCCAGCAGCGGGACCTTAGCGGAAGAGACCCAGTACTTC; CDR3 protein: CASSGTLAEETQYF
V gene: TRBV5-1; clone size: NA; D gene: TRBD1; J gene: TRBJ1-1; CDR3 DNA: TGCGCCAGCAGCTTGACAGGGGATACTGAAGCTTTCTTT; CDR3 protein: CASSLTGDTEAFF
V gene: TRBV2; clone size: NA; D gene: TRBD2; J gene: TRBJ2-7; CDR3 DNA: TGTGCCAGCTCCCCCCCGACTAGCGGGGGTTACGAGCAGTACTTC; CDR3 protein: CASSPPTSGGYEQYF
V gene: TRBV7-6; clone size: NA; D gene: TRBD1; J gene: TRBJ1-5; CDR3 DNA: TGTGCCAGCAGCTTAACAGGGGGGCCCCAGCATTTT; CDR3 protein: CASSLTGGPQHF
V gene: TRBV10-3; clone size: NA; D gene: TRBD2; J gene: TRBJ2-1; CDR3 DNA: TGTGCCATCAGTGTGACTAGCGGGCTTAGCTCCTACAATGAGCAGTTCTTC; CDR3 protein: CAISVTSGLSSYNEQFF
V gene: TRBV7-6; clone size: NA; D gene: TRBD1; J gene: TRBJ2-1; CDR3 DNA: TGTGCCAGCAGCTTACGGAACCGGGACAGGGTGCCCAATGAGCAGTTCTTC; CDR3 protein: CASSLRNRDRVPNEQFF
V gene: TRBV2; clone size: once; D gene: TRBD1; J gene: TRBJ2-7; CDR3 DNA: TGTGCCAGCAGCTACGGACAGGGGAACTACGAGCAGTACTTC; CDR3 protein: CASSYGQGNYEQYF
V gene: TRBV7-3; clone size: once; D gene: TRBD2; J gene: TRBJ2-3; CDR3 DNA: TGTGCCAGCAGCTTGGGACTAGCGGGTGCAGATACGCAGTATTTT; CDR3 protein: CASSLGLAGADTQYF
V gene: TRBV6-1; clone size: once; D gene: TRBD1; J gene: TRBJ1-4; CDR3 DNA: TGTGCCAGCAGGGGGACAGGGAGAAATGAAAAACTGTTTTTT; CDR3 protein: CASRGTGRNEKLFF